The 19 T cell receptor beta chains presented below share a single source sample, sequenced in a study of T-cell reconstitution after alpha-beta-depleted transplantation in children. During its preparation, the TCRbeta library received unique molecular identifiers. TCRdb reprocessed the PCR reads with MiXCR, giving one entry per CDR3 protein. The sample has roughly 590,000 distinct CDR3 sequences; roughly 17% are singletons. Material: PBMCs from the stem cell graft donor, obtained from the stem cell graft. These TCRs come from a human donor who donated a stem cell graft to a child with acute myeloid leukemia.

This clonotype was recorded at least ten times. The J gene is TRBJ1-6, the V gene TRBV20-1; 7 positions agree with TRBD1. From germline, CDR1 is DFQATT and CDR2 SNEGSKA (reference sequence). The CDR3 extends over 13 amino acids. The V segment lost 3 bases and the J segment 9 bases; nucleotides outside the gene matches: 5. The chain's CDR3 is CSASDRASSPLHF. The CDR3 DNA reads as TGCAGTGCTAGTGACAGGGCGAGTTCACCCCTCCACTTT.

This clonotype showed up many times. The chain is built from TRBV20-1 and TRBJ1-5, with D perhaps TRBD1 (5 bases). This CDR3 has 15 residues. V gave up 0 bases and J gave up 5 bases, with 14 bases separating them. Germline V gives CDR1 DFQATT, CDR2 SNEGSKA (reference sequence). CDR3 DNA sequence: TGCAGTGCTAGAGAAGATCAGGGAAGAGATCAGCCCCAGCATTTT. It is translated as CSAREDQGRDQPQHF.

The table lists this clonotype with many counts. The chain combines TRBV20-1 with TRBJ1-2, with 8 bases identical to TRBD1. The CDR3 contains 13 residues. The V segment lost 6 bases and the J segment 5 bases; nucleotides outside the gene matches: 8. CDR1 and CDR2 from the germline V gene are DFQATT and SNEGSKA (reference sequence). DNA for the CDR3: TGCAGTGCGCAGACAGGGGATAGTTATGGCTACACCTTC. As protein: CSAQTGDSYGYTF.

CDR3 bases: TGTGCCAGCAGCTTAGCTGCTGGGGGGCCAGGGAATGAGCAGTTCTTC. It specifies CASSLAAGGPGNEQFF. The V and J genes are TRBV7-9 and TRBJ2-1, with D perhaps matching TRBD1 or TRBD2 (6 bases each). Trimming stripped 0 bases from V and 7 bases from J, with 16 bases between. Germline loops: CDR1 SEHNR, CDR2 FQNEAQ (reference sequence). The CDR3 is 16 residues long.

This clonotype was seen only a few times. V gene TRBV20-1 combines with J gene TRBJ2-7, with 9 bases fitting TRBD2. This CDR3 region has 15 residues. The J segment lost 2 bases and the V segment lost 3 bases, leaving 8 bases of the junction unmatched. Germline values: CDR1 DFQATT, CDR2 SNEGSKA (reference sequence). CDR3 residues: CSARMGGGVPYEQYF. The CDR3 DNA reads TGCAGTGCTAGGATGGGCGGGGGGGTCCCCTACGAGCAGTACTTC.

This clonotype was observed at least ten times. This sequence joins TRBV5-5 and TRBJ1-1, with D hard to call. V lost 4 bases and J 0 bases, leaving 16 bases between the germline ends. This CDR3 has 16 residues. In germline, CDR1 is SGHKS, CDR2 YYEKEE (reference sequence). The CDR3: CASSPLKWALNTEAFF. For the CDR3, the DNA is TGTGCCAGCAGCCCCCTAAAATGGGCACTGAACACTGAAGCTTTCTTT.

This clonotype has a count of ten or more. Here the CDR3 reads CASSLTGGSYNEQFF. In DNA form, the CDR3 reads TGTGCCAGCAGCTTGACAGGGGGTTCCTACAATGAGCAGTTCTTC. V and J are TRBV7-2 and TRBJ2-1, with 9 bases identical to TRBD1. The CDR3 is made up of 15 amino acids. V gave up 3 bases and J gave up 1 base; unmatched junction bases: 1. CDR1 and CDR2 from the germline V gene are SGHTA and FQGNSA.

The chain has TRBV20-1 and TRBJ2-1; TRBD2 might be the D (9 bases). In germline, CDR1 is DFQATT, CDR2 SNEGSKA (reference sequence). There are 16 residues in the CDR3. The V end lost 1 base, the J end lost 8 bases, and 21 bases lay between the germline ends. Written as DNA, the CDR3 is TGCAGTGCTAGAGTCCACAGGGGGGCGGGGGGGCATGAGCAGTTCTTC. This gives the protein CSARVHRGAGGHEQFF.

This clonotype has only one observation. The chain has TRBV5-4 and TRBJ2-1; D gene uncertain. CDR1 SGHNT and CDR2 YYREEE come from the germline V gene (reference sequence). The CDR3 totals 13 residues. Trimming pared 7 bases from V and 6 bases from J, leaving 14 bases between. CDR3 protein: CASFTTPGNEQFF. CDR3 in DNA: TGTGCCAGCTTTACGACCCCGGGCAATGAGCAGTTCTTC. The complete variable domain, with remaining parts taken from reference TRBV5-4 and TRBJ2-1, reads ETGVTQSPTHLIKTRGQQVTLRCSSQSGHNTVSWYQQALGQGPQFIFQYYREEENGRGNFPPRFSGLQFPNYSSELNVNALELDDSALYLCASFTTPGNEQFFGPGTRLTVL.

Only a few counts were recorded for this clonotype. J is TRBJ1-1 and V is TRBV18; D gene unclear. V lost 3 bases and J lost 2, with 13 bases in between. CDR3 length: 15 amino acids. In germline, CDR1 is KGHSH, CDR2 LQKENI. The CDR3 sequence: CASSPQEGLNTEAFF. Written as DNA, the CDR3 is TGTGCCAGCTCACCCCAGGAGGGCCTCAACACTGAAGCTTTCTTT. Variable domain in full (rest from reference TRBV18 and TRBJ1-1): NAGVMQNPRHLVRRRGQEARLRCSPMKGHSHVYWYRQLPEEGLKFMVYLQKENIIDESGMPKERFSAEFPKEGPSILRIQQVVRGDSAAYFCASSPQEGLNTEAFFGQGTRLTVV.

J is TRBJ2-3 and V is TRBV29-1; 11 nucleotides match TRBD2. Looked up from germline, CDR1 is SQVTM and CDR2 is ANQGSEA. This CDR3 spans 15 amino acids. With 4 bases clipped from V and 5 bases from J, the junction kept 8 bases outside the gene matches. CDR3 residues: CSVGVAGGPGDTQYF. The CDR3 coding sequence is TGCAGCGTTGGGGTAGCGGGGGGGCCAGGAGATACGCAGTATTTT.

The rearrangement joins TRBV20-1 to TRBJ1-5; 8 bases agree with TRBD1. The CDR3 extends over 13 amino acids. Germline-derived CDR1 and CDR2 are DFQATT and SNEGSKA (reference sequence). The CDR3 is CSFPGQAVQPQHF. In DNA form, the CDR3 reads TGCAGCTTCCCGGGACAGGCGGTTCAGCCCCAGCATTTT.

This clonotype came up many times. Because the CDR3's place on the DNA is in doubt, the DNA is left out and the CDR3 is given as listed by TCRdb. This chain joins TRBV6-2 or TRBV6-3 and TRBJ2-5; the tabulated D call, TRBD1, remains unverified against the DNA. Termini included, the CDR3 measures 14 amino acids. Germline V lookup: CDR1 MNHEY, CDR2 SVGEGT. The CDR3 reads CASSTSGARETQYF.

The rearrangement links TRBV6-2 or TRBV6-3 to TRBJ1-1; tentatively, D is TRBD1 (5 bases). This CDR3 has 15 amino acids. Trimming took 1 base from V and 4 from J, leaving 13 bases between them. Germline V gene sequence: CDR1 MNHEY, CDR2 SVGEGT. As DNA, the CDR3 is TGTGCCAGCAGTTACTACCACGGGGGGTCCACTGAAGCTTTCTTT. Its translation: CASSYYHGGSTEAFF.

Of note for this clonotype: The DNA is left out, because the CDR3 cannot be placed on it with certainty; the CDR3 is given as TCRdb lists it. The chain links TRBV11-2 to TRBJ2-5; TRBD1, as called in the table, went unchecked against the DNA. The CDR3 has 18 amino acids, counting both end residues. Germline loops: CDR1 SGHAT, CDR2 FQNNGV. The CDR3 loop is CASSLTTFGTGAQESHYF.

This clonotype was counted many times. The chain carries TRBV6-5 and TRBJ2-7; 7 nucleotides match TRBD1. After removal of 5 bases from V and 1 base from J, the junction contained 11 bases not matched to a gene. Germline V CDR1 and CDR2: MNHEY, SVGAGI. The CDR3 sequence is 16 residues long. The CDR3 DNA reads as TGTGCCAGCAGTCTTTACCCGACAGGGAGATCCTACGAGCAGTACTTC. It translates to CASSLYPTGRSYEQYF.

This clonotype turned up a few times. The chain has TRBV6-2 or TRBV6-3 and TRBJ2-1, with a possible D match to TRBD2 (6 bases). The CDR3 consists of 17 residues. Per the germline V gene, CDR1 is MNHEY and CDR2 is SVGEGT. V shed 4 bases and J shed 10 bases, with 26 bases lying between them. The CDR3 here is CASSWQASPLGAGEQFF. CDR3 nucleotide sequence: TGTGCCAGCAGTTGGCAGGCTAGCCCCCTTGGTGCGGGAGAGCAGTTCTTC.

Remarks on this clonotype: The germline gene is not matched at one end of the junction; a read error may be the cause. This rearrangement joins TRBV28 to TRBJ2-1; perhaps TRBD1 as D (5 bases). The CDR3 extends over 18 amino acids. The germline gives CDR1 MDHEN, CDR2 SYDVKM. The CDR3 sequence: CATSEDMSRQYIYNEQFF. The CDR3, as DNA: TGTGCCACCAGTGAAGATATGTCCCGACAGTACATCTACAATGAGCAGTTCTTC.

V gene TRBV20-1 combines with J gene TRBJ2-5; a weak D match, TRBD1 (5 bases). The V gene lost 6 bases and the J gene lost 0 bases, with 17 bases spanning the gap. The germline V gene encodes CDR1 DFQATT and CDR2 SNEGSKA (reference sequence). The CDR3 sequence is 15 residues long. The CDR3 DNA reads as TGCAGTGCAACTCAGGGTTGGGGCGACCAAGAGACCCAGTACTTC. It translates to CSATQGWGDQETQYF.